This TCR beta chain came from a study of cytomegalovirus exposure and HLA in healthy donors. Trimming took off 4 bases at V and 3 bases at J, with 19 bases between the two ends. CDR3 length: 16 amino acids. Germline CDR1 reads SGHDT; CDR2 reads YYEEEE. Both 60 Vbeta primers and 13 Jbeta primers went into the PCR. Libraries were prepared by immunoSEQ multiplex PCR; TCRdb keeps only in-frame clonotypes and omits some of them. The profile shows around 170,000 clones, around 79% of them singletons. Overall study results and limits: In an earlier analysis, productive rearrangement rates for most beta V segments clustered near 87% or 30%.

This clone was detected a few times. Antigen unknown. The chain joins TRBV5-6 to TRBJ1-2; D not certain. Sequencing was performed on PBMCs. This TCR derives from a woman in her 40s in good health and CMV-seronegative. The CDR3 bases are TGTGCCAGCAGCCTTAAGAGTTTGGTGCGAGACTATGGCTACACCTTC. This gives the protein CASSLKSLVRDYGYTF.